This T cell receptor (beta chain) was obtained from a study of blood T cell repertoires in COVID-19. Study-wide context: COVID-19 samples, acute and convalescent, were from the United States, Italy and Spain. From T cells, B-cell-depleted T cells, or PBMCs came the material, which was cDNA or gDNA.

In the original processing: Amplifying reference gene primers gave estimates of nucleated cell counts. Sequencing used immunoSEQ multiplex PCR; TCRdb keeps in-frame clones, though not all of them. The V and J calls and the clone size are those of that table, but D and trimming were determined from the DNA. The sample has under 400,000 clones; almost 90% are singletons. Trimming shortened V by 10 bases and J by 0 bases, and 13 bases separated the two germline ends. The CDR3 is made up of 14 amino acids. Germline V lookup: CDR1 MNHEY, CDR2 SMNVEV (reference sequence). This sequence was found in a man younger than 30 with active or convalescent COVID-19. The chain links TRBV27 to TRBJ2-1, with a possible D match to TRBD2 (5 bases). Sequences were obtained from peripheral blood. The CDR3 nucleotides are TGTGCCACTCAGGCGGGCCTCTCCTACAATGAGCAGTTCTTC. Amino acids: CATQAGLSYNEQFF.